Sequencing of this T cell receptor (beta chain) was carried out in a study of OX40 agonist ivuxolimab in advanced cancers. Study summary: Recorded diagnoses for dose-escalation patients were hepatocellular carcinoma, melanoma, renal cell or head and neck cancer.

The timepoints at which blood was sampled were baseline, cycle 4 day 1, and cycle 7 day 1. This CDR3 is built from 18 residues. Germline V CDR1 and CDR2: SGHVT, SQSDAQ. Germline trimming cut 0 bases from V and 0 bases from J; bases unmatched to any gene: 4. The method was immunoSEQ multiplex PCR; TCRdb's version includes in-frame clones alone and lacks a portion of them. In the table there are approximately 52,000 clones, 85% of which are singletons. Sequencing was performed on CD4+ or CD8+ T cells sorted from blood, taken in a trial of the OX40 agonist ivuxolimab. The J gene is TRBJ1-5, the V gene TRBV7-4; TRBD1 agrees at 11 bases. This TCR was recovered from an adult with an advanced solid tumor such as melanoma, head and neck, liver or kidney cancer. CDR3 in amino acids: CASSLAGQGEYSNQPQHF. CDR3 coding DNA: TGTGCCAGCAGCTTAGCGGGACAGGGGGAGTATAGCAATCAGCCCCAGCATTTT.